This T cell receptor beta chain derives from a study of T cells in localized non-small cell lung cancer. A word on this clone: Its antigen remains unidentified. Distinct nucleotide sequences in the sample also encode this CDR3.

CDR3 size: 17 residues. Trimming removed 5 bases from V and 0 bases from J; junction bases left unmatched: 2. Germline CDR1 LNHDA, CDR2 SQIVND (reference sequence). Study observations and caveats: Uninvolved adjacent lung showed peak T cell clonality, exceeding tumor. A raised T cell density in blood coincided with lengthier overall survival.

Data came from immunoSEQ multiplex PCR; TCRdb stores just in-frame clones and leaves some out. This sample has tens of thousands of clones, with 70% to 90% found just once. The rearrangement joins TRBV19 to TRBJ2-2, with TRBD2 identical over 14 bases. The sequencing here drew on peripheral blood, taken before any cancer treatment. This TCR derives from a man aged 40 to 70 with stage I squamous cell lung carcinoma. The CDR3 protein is CASSGTSGSANTGELFF. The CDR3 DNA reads TGTGCCAGTAGTGGGACTAGCGGGAGTGCGAACACCGGGGAGCTGTTTTTT.